This entry features one T cell receptor beta chain sequence. Its antigen is still unknown. Expressed TCRB transcripts were sequenced after all isolated RNA was converted to cDNA. Method: immunoSEQ multiplex PCR; TCRdb's copy keeps in-frame clones and lacks some. The sample shows hundreds of thousands of clones, over 25% of them seen only once. CDR1 is ENHRY, CDR2 SYGVKD, per germline. This CDR3 spans 13 amino acids. The trim removed 9 bases at V and 3 bases at J, leaving 5 bases unmatched. These data belong to a study of beta chain features in type 1 diabetes. Study-wide results and limits: Shorter TCRB CDR3s, moderately but significantly so, were found in Type 1 diabetes patients in all four CD4+ subsets.

The chain recombines TRBV10-3 with TRBJ1-1; TRBD1 matches 9 bases. This TCR was sampled from a man in his late teens or twenties in good health. The material sequenced was naive CD4+ T cells from blood. DNA for the CDR3: TGTGCCATACAGGGGGCAGAAGACACTGAAGCTTTCTTT. Translating gives CAIQGAEDTEAFF.